The rows below give T cell receptor beta chains drawn from one sample of a study of identical twins. A single record per CDR3 protein comes from TCRdb applying MiXCR to the 5' RACE reads. The data hold fewer than 650,000 distinct CDR3 sequences, with more than 9% observed a single time. Separately, the same data were catalogued under a study of yellow fever vaccine responses in identical twins.

Input material: PBMCs. These receptors were obtained from a woman younger than 30 in good health. CDR3s include the opening cysteine and the closing phenylalanine or tryptophan. D genes are given only for firm matches. Not every row has a clone size; where given, it reads once, few, many or a size class.

J gene | V gene | D gene | clone size | CDR3 protein | CDR3 DNA
TRBJ2-2 | TRBV12-3/TRBV12-4 | - | many | CASSLGGRLFF | TGTGCCAGCAGTTTAGGCGGTAGACTGTTTTTT
TRBJ2-3 | TRBV24-1 | - | many | CATSAGQSLGVTDTQYF | TGTGCCACCAGTGCCGGACAGAGCTTGGGGGTCACAGATACGCAGTATTTT
TRBJ2-3 | TRBV5-1 | TRBD2 | many | CASSLVGLAGDRADTQYF | TGCGCCAGCAGCTTGGTGGGGTTAGCGGGAGATCGGGCAGATACGCAGTATTTT
TRBJ1-3 | TRBV19 | - | - | CASSDGYGRTENTIYF | TGTGCCAGTAGTGACGGATACGGACGGACGGAAAACACCATATATTTT
TRBJ2-7 | TRBV6-1 | - | - | CASSERQGEDSYEQYF | TGTGCCAGCAGTGAACGGCAGGGGGAGGACTCCTACGAGCAGTACTTC
TRBJ2-7 | TRBV12-3/TRBV12-4 | TRBD2 | few | CASSSTSGGQYEQYF | TGTGCCAGCAGTTCGACTAGCGGGGGGCAATACGAGCAGTACTTC
TRBJ1-4 | TRBV6-5 | - | few | CASSYPGGDEKLFF | TGTGCCAGCAGTTACCCCGGGGGGGACGAAAAACTGTTTTTT
TRBJ1-6 | TRBV7-9 | - | - | CASSRTDSSYNSPLHF | TGTGCCAGCAGTCGGACGGACAGCTCCTATAATTCACCCCTCCACTTT
TRBJ1-4 | TRBV20-1 | - | many | CSARDRADLGEKLFF | TGCAGTGCTAGAGATCGGGCAGACCTGGGTGAAAAACTGTTTTTT
TRBJ2-3 | TRBV4-1 | - | many | CASSQVAAEATDTQYF | TGCGCCAGCAGCCAAGTAGCGGCAGAGGCCACAGATACGCAGTATTTT
TRBJ2-1 | TRBV30 | TRBD1 | - | CAWNEGRGLQNEQFF | TGTGCCTGGAATGAGGGCAGGGGGCTTCAAAATGAGCAGTTCTTC
TRBJ2-5 | TRBV20-1 | TRBD2 | few | CSASASGRAETQYF | TGCAGTGCTAGCGCTAGCGGGAGGGCCGAGACCCAGTACTTC
TRBJ2-1 | TRBV7-2 | - | many | CASSSRLGALNEQFF | TGTGCCAGCAGCTCTAGACTAGGAGCTCTCAATGAGCAGTTCTTC
TRBJ2-5 | TRBV7-9 | TRBD2 | few | CASSSSGRQTQETQYF | TGTGCCAGCAGCTCCTCCGGGAGGCAGACCCAAGAGACCCAGTACTTC
TRBJ1-2 | TRBV20-1 | - | - | CCARDPRQGPPNYGYTF | TGCTGTGCTAGAGATCCAAGGCAGGGGCCCCCTAACTATGGCTACACCTTC
TRBJ2-7 | TRBV3-1 | TRBD1 | many | CASSRRDRGGYEQYF | TGTGCCAGCAGCCGCCGGGACAGGGGAGGCTACGAGCAGTACTTC
TRBJ2-3 | TRBV19 | - | - | CARSALPPGRVTDTQYF | TGTGCCAGAAGTGCCCTCCCCCCGGGGAGAGTCACAGATACGCAGTATTTT
TRBJ2-1 | TRBV25-1 | TRBD1 | - | CASSEDLTGTGGINEQFF | TGTGCCAGCAGTGAAGACCTGACCGGGACAGGGGGTATAAATGAGCAGTTCTTC
TRBJ2-2 | TRBV6-1 | TRBD2 | - | CASLGFSRGAETTGELFF | TGTGCCAGCCTGGGGTTCTCGCGGGGGGCCGAGACCACCGGGGAGCTGTTTTTT
TRBJ2-6 | TRBV4-2 | TRBD2 | few | CASSHAPGGGGANVLTF | TGTGCCAGCAGCCACGCTCCGGGGGGTGGTGGGGCCAACGTCCTGACTTTC
TRBJ2-7 | TRBV7-2 | - | - | CASSLSTVEQYF | TGTGCCAGCAGCTTATCGACGGTTGAGCAGTACTTC
TRBJ2-1 | TRBV4-3 | TRBD1 | many | CASSPDRGEYNEQFF | TGCGCCAGCAGCCCGGACAGGGGGGAATACAATGAGCAGTTCTTC
TRBJ1-2 | TRBV7-9 | - | - | CASSLLSGHYGYTF | TGTGCCAGCAGCTTATTATCAGGACACTATGGCTACACCTTC
TRBJ1-1 | TRBV28 | - | few | CASSTLLLHEAFF | TGTGCCAGCAGTACCCTTTTGCTCCATGAAGCTTTCTTT
TRBJ1-5 | TRBV6-1 | - | - | CASIPPTGYSNQPQHF | TGTGCCAGCATTCCCCCGACAGGCTATAGCAATCAGCCCCAGCATTTT
TRBJ2-1 | TRBV7-3 | TRBD2 | - | CASSLDPAGTYNEQFF | TGTGCCAGCAGCTTAGACCCAGCGGGGACCTACAATGAGCAGTTCTTC
TRBJ2-1 | TRBV7-8 | - | - | CASSASPGLRNEQFF | TGTGCCAGCAGCGCCTCCCCTGGACTCCGCAATGAGCAGTTCTTC
TRBJ2-5 | TRBV5-1 | - | many | CASSLVLQETQYF | TGTGCCAGCAGTTTAGTGCTTCAAGAGACCCAGTACTTC
TRBJ2-7 | TRBV20-1 | - | - | CSARDPRLSGANHEQYF | TGCAGTGCTAGAGATCCTCGGCTAAGCGGAGCCAACCACGAGCAGTACTTC
TRBJ2-2 | TRBV10-3 | TRBD2 | - | CAIGTSVTGELFF | TGTGCCATCGGGACTAGCGTAACCGGGGAGCTGTTTTTT
TRBJ2-2 | TRBV7-2 | - | - | CASSLIRAGTGELFF | TGTGCCAGCAGCTTAATAAGGGCGGGGACCGGGGAGCTGTTTTTT
TRBJ1-5 | TRBV15 | - | - | CATSRDRGDIFQPQHF | TGTGCCACCAGCAGAGATCGGGGTGACATCTTTCAGCCCCAGCATTTT
TRBJ2-1 | TRBV6-2/TRBV6-3 | TRBD1 | few | CASSYSIWGTAYNEQFF | TGTGCCAGCAGTTACTCCATTTGGGGGACAGCCTACAATGAGCAGTTCTTC
TRBJ2-3 | TRBV7-2 | - | - | CASSRGIAFTDTQYF | TGTGCCAGCAGCCGGGGCATAGCGTTCACAGATACGCAGTATTTT
TRBJ2-1 | TRBV11-3 | TRBD2 | - | CASSLVLAGVPDEQFF | TGTGCCAGCAGCTTGGTCCTAGCGGGAGTTCCCGATGAGCAGTTCTTC
TRBJ2-7 | TRBV4-3 | - | - | CASSHTKSSYEQYF | TGCGCCAGCAGCCATACAAAGAGCTCCTACGAGCAGTACTTC
TRBJ2-5 | TRBV28 | - | - | CASSLWDYQETQYF | TGTGCCAGCAGTTTATGGGACTACCAAGAGACCCAGTACTTC
TRBJ1-5 | TRBV6-1 | - | few | CASSGRVGSQPQHF | TGTGCCAGCAGTGGACGGGTCGGGAGCCAGCCCCAGCATTTT
TRBJ2-1 | TRBV18 | TRBD2 | - | CASSPTSGDEQFF | TGTGCCAGCTCACCAACTAGCGGGGATGAGCAGTTCTTC
TRBJ2-1 | TRBV4-2 | TRBD1 | many | CASSQEDRDANEQFF | TGTGCCAGCAGCCAAGAGGACAGGGATGCGAATGAGCAGTTCTTC
TRBJ2-1 | TRBV7-2 | TRBD1 | few | CASSAQAGTGNNEQFF | TGTGCCAGCAGCGCCCAAGCCGGGACAGGAAACAATGAGCAGTTCTTC
TRBJ2-2 | TRBV5-1 | - | many | CASSRASGQGGTGELFF | TGCGCCAGCAGTCGGGCGTCGGGCCAGGGAGGCACCGGGGAGCTGTTTTTT
TRBJ2-5 | TRBV9 | - | many | CASSVEGTQETQYF | TGTGCCAGCAGCGTAGAGGGAACGCAAGAGACCCAGTACTTC
TRBJ2-2 | TRBV6-1 | TRBD1 | few | CASSEQGVNTGELFF | TGTGCCAGCAGTGAACAGGGGGTTAACACCGGGGAGCTGTTTTTT
TRBJ2-7 | TRBV28 | - | - | CASSLLTGFNEQYF | TGTGCCAGCAGTTTGTTAACCGGTTTCAACGAGCAGTACTTC